This T cell receptor beta chain is drawn from a study of tumour-infiltrating T cells in Burkitt lymphoma. Method: immunoSEQ multiplex PCR; TCRdb's copy keeps in-frame clones and lacks some. The repertoire has about 1,600 clones, approximately 18% of them found once; the top ten carry approximately 11%. The TCR sequence derives from a human donor with diffuse large B-cell lymphoma. Sequencing used tumor tissue.

The CDR3 DNA is TGTGCCAGCAGTTTCGGGGCCAGTTATGGCTACACCTTC. This codes for CASSFGASYGYTF. The V and J genes are TRBV28 and TRBJ1-2; possible D gene TRBD1, 5 bases. Trimming removed 3 bases from V and 5 bases from J, with 10 bases in between. The germline V gene has CDR1 MDHEN and CDR2 SYDVKM. The CDR3 has 13 amino acids.